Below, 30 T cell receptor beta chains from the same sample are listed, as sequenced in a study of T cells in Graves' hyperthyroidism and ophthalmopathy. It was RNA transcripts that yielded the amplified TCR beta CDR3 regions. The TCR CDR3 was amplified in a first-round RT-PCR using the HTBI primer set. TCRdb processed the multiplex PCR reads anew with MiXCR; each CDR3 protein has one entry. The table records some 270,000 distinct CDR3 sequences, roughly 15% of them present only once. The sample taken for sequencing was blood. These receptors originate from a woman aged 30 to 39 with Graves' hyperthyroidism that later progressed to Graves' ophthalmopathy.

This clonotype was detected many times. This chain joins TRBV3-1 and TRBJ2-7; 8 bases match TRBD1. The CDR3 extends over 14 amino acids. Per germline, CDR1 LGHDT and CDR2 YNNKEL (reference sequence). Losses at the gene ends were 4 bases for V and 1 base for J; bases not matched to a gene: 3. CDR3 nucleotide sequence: TGTGCCAGCAGCCGACAGGGGTTGTCCTACGAGCAGTACTTC. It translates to CASSRQGLSYEQYF.

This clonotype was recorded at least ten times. The CDR3: CASSRGQGNSPLHF. The CDR3 region has the DNA TGTGCCAGCAGCCGGGGACAGGGTAATTCACCCCTCCACTTT. The V call is TRBV12-3 or TRBV12-4, the J call TRBJ1-6; 9 nucleotides line up with TRBD1. This CDR3 region has 14 residues. Losses at the gene ends were 6 bases for V and 6 bases for J; bases not matched to a gene: 3.

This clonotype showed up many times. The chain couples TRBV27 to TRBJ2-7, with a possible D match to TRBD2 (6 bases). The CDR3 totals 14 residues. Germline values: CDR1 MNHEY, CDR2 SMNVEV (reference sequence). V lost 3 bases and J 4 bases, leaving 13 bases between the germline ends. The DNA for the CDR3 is TGTGCCAGCAGTTTGGGCGGGAAGGCGTACGAGCAGTACTTC. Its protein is CASSLGGKAYEQYF.

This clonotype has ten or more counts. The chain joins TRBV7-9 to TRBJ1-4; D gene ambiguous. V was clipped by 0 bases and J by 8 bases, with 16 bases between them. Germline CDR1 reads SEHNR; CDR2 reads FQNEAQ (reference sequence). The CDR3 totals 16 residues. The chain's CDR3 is CASSLAPASVEEKLFF. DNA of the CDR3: TGTGCCAGCAGCTTAGCGCCGGCCTCGGTAGAGGAAAAACTGTTTTTT.

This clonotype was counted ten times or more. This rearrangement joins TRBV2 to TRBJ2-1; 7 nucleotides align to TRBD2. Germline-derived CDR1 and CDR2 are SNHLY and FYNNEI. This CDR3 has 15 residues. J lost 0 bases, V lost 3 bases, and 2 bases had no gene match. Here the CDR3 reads CASSEGGSSYNEQFF. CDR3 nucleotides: TGTGCCAGCAGTGAGGGGGGGAGCTCCTACAATGAGCAGTTCTTC.

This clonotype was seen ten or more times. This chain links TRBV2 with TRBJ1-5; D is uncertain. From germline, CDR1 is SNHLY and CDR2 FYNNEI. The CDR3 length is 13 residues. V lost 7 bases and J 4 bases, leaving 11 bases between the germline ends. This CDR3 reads CASTHSNNQPQHF. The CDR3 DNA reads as TGTGCCAGCACCCACTCGAATAATCAGCCCCAGCATTTT.

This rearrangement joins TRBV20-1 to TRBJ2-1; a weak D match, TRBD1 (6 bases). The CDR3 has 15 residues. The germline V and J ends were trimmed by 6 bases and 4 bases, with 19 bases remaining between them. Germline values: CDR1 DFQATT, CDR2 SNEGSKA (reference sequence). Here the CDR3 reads CSAMITGKGYNEQFF. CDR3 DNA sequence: TGCAGTGCCATGATTACAGGGAAGGGGTACAATGAGCAGTTCTTC.

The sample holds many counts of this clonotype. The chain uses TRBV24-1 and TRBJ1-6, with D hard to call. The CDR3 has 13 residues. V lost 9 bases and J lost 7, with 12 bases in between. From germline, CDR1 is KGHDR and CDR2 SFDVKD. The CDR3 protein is CATQERENSPLHF. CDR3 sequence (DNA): TGTGCCACCCAGGAGCGGGAGAATTCACCCCTCCACTTT.

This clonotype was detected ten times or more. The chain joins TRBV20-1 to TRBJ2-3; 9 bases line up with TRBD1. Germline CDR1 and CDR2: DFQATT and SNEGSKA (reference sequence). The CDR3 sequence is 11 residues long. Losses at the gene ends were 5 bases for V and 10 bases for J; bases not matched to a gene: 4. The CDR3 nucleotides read TGCAGTGCTTACACAGGGGGCTCGCAGTATTTT. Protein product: CSAYTGGSQYF.

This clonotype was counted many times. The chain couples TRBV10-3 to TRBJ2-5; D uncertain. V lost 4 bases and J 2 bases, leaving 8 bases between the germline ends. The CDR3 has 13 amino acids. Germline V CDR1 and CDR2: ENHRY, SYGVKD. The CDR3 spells CAISVSGQETQYF. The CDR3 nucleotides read TGTGCCATCAGTGTATCCGGGCAAGAGACCCAGTACTTC.

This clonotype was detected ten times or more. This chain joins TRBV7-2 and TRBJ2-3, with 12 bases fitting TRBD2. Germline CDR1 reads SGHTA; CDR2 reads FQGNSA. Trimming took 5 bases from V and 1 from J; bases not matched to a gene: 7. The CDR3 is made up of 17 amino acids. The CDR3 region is CASSAMTSGRRTDTQYF. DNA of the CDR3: TGTGCCAGCAGCGCCATGACTAGCGGGAGACGCACAGATACGCAGTATTTT.

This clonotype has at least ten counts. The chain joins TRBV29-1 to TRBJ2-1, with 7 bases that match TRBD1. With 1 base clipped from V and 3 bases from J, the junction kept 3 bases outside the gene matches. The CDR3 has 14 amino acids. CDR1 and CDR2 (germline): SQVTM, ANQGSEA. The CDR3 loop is CSVEGGQSYNEQFF. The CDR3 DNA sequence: TGCAGCGTTGAAGGGGGACAGAGCTACAATGAGCAGTTCTTC.

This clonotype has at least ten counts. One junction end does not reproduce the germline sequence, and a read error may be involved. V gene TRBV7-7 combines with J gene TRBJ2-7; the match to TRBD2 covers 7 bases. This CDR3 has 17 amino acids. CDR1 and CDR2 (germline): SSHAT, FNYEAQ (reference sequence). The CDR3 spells CASSLDGASGLHYEQYF. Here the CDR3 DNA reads TGTGCTAGCAGCTTAGATGGGGCTAGCGGACTTCATTACGAGCAGTACTTC.

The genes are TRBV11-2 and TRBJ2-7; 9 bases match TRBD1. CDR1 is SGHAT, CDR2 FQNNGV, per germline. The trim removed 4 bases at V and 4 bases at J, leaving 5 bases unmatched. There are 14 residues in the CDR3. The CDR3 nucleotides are TGTGCCAGCAGCTACGCCGGGACAGGGTACGAGCAGTACTTC. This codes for CASSYAGTGYEQYF.

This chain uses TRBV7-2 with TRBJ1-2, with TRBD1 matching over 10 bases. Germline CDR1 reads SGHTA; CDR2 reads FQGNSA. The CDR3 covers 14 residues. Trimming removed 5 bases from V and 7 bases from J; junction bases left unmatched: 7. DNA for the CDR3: TGTGCCAGCAGCCTGGGACAGGGGAATGGTGGCTACACCTTC. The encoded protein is CASSLGQGNGGYTF.

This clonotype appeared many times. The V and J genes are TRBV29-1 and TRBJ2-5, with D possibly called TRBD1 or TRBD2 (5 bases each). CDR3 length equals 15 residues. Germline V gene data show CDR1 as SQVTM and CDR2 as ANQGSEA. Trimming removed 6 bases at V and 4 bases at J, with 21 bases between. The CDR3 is CSVEPGAKGSETQYF. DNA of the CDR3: TGCAGCGTCGAACCCGGGGCAAAAGGGTCAGAGACCCAGTACTTC.

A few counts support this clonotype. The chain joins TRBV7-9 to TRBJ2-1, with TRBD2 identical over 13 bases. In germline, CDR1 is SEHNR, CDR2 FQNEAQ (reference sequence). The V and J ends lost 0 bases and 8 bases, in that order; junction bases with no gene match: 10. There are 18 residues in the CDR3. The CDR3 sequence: CASSLARTSGRQADEQFF. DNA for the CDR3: TGTGCCAGCAGCTTAGCTAGGACTAGCGGGAGACAGGCAGATGAGCAGTTCTTC.

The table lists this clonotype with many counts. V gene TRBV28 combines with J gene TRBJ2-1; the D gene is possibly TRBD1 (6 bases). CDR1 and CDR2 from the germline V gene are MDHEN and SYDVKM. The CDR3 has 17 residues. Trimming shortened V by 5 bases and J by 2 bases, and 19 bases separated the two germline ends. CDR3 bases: TGTGCCAGCAGTCGTGGGTTGCAGACAGGACCCTACAATGAGCAGTTCTTC. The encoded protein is CASSRGLQTGPYNEQFF.

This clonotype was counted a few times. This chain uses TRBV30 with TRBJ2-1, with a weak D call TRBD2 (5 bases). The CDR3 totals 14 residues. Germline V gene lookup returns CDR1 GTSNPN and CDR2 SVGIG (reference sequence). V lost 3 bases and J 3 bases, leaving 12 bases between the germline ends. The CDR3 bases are TGTGCCTGGAGAACTAGTAATCTCTACAATGAGCAGTTCTTC. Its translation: CAWRTSNLYNEQFF.

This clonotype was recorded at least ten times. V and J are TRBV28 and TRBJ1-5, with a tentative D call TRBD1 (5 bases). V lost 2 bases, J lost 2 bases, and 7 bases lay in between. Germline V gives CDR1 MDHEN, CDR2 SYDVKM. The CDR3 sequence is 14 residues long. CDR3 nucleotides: TGTGCCAGCAGTTTAAGCAGGGGCAATCAGCCCCAGCATTTT. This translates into CASSLSRGNQPQHF. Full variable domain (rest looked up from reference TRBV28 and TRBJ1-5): DVKVTQSSRYLVKRTGEKVFLECVQDMDHENMFWYRQDPGLGLRLIYFSYDVKMKEKGDIPEGYSVSREKKERFSLILESASTNQTSMYLCASSLSRGNQPQHFGDGTRLSIL.

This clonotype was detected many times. DNA of the CDR3: TGTGCCAGCACTACTGGAGTGACCTCTGGAAACACCATATATTTT. This sequence encodes CASTTGVTSGNTIYF. The chain carries TRBV12-3 or TRBV12-4 and TRBJ1-3; D gene uncertain. V lost 7 bases to trimming and J lost 0 bases, with 13 bases between them. CDR3 length: 15 residues.

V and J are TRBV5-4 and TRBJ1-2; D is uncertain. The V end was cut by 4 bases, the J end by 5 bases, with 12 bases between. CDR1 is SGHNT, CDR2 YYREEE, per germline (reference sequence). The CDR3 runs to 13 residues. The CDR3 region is CASSAPGYYGYTF. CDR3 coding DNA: TGTGCCAGCAGCGCGCCCGGGTATTATGGCTACACCTTC.

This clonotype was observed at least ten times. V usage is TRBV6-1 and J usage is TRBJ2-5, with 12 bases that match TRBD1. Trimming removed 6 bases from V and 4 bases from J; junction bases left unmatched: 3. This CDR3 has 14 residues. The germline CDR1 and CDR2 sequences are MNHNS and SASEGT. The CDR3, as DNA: TGTGCCAGCAGCAGGGACAGGGGGCGAGAGACCCAGTACTTC. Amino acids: CASSRDRGRETQYF.

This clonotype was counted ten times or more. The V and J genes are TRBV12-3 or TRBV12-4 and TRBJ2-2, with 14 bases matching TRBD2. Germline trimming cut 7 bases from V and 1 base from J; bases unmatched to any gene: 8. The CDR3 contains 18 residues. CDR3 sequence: CASKLGTSGSGNTGELFF. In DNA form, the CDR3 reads TGTGCCAGCAAACTCGGGACTAGCGGGAGCGGGAACACCGGGGAGCTGTTTTTT.

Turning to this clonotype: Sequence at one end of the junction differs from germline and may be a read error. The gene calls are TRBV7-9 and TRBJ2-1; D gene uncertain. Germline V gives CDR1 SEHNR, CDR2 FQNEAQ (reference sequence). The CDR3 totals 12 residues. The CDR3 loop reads CASSLYYDEQFF. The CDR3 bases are TGTGCCAGCAGCCTATACTACGATGAGCAGTTCTTC. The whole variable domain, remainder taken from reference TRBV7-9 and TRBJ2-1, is DTGVSQNPRHKITKRGQNVTFRCDPISEHNRLYWYRQTLGQGPEFLTYFQNEAQLEKSRLLSDRFSAERPKGSFSTLEIQRTEQGDSAMYLCASSLYYDEQFFGPGTRLTVL.

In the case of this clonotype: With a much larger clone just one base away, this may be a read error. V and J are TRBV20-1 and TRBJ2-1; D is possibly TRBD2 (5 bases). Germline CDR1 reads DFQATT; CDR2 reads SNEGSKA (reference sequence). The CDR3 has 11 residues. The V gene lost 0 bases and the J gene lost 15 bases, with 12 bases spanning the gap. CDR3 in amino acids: CSARDKLVPFF. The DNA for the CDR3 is TGCAGTGCTAGAGATAAACTAGTCCCGTTCTTC.

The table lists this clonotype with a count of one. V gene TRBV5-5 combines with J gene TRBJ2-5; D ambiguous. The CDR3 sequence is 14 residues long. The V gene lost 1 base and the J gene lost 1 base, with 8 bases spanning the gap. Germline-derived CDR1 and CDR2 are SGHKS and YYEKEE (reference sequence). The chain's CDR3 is CASSLSTGQETQYF. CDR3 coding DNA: TGTGCCAGCAGCTTGTCGACTGGCCAAGAGACCCAGTACTTC.

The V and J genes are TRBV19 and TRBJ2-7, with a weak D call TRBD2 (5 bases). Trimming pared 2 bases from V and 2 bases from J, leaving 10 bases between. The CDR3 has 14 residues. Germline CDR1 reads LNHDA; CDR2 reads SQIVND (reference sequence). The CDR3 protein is CASSISGATYEQYF. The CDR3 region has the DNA TGTGCCAGTAGTATAAGCGGTGCGACCTACGAGCAGTACTTC.

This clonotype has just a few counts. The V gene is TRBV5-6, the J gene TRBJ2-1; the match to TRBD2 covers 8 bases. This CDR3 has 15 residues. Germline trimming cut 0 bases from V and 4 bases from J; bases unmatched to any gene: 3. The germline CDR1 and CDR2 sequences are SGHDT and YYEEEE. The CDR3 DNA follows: TGTGCCAGCAGCTTGGTGACTAGCGTATACAATGAGCAGTTCTTC. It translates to CASSLVTSVYNEQFF.

The CDR3 sequence is CASSSSTGTGNTIYF. The DNA of the CDR3 is TGTGCCAGCAGCTCCTCGACAGGGACTGGAAACACCATATATTTT. The V call is TRBV7-2, the J call TRBJ1-3; TRBD1 matches at 7 bases. Per germline, CDR1 SGHTA and CDR2 FQGNSA. With V trimmed by 4 bases and J by 2 bases, 5 bases remained unmatched. CDR3 length: 15 residues.